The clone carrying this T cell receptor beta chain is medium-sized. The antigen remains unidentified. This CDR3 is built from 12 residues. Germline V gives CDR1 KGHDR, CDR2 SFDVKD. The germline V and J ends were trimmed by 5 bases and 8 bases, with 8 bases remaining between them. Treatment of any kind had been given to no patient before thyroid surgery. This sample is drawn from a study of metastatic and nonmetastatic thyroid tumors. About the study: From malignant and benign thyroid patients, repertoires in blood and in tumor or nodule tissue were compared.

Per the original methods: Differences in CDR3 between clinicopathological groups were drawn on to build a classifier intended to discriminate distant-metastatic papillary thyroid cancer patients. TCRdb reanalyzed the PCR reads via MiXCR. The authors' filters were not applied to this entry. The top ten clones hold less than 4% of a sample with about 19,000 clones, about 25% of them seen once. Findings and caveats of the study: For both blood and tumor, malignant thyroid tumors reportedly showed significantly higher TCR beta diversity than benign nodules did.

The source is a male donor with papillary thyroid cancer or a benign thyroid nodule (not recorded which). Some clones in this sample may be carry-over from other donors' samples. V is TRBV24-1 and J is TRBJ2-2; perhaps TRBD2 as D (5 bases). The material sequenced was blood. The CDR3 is CATSAPGGELFF. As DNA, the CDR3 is TGTGCCACCAGTGCCCCGGGGGGGGAGCTGTTTTTT.